These 20 T cell receptor beta chains originate from one sample sequenced in a study of radiotherapy plus CTLA-4 blockade in lung cancer. The repertoire was sequenced with immunoSEQ multiplex PCR; TCRdb's copy has only in-frame clones and lacks some. The data hold around 80,000 clones, with just under 75% observed a single time. This specimen was peripheral blood, taken from a patient treated with radiotherapy plus ipilimumab. Receptors originate from a human donor with non-small cell lung cancer whose response to radiotherapy plus ipilimumab could not be evaluated.

The chain is built from TRBV5-1 and TRBJ2-2, with 9 bases lining up with TRBD2. The trim removed 2 bases at V and 4 bases at J, leaving 6 bases unmatched. Germline V gene data show CDR1 as SGHRS and CDR2 as YFSETQ. This CDR3 is built from 16 residues. CDR3 sequence (DNA): TGCGCCAGCAGCTTCCGGCTAGCGGGGTCCACCGGGGAGCTGTTTTTT. Translated: CASSFRLAGSTGELFF.

The rearrangement uses TRBV5-1 and TRBJ2-3, with 8 positions matching TRBD1. The CDR3 covers 19 residues. Germline V lookup: CDR1 SGHRS, CDR2 YFSETQ. V dropped 2 bases and J dropped 0; count of bases not matched to a gene: 14. CDR3 DNA sequence: TGCGCCAGCAGCTTAGGACAGGGATCGGATTTTTCTAGCACAGATACGCAGTATTTT. It specifies CASSLGQGSDFSSTDTQYF.

This clone was detected a few times. The chain recombines TRBV6-1 with TRBJ1-5; a possible D gene is TRBD1 (5 bases). CDR1 is MNHNS, CDR2 SASEGT, per germline. The V end lost 10 bases, the J end lost 11 bases, and 24 bases lay between the germline ends. The CDR3 totals 14 residues. The CDR3 DNA reads as TGTGCCACCCTATCAGGACACGACCTTGGGGCCCAGCATTTT. Translating gives CATLSGHDLGAQHF.

This chain joins TRBV4-1 and TRBJ2-7, with 9 positions matching TRBD1. The CDR3 length is 14 residues. The ends lost 3 bases at V and 4 bases at J; junction bases unmatched: 4. Germline V gene data show CDR1 as MGHRA and CDR2 as YSYEKL. For the CDR3, the DNA is TGCGCCAGCAGCCACAGACAGGGGGATTACGAGCAGTACTTC. It specifies CASSHRQGDYEQYF.

The gene calls are TRBV7-3 and TRBJ2-1, with TRBD2 identical over 14 bases. Germline assignment: CDR1 SGHTA and CDR2 FQGTGA. This CDR3 comprises 15 residues. The J segment lost 7 bases and the V segment lost 3 bases, leaving 2 bases of the junction unmatched. The CDR3 region is CASSLTSGRGNEQFF. In DNA form, the CDR3 reads TGTGCCAGCAGCTTGACTAGCGGGAGGGGGAATGAGCAGTTCTTC. The whole variable domain, filled in from reference TRBV7-3 and TRBJ2-1, reads GAGVSQTPSNKVTEKGKYVELRCDPISGHTALYWYRQSLGQGPEFLIYFQGTGAADDSGLPNDRFFAVRPEGSVSTLKIQRTERGDSAVYLCASSLTSGRGNEQFFGPGTRLTVL.

This chain links TRBV6-1 with TRBJ1-2; no reliable D call. The CDR3 spans 15 residues. Germline loops: CDR1 MNHNS, CDR2 SASEGT. V dropped 2 bases and J dropped 5 bases, with 15 bases sitting between them. The chain's CDR3 is CASSESSGSPYGYTF. The CDR3 DNA reads as TGTGCCAGCAGTGAATCCTCCGGGTCCCCTTATGGCTACACCTTC.

The rearrangement joins TRBV18 to TRBJ1-4, with D possibly matching TRBD1 (5 bases). The CDR3 has 15 residues. Trimming left V 4 bases short and J 0 bases short, with 9 bases between. CDR1 KGHSH and CDR2 LQKENI come from the germline V gene. CDR3 region: CASSLQGTTNEKLFF. The CDR3 DNA follows: TGTGCCAGCTCACTTCAGGGTACAACTAATGAAAAACTGTTTTTT.

The V call is TRBV30, the J call TRBJ2-5; 12 bases fit TRBD2. Looked up from germline, CDR1 is GTSNPN and CDR2 is SVGIG (reference sequence). J lost 1 base, V lost 8 bases, and 8 bases had no gene match. There are 15 residues in the CDR3. The CDR3 DNA reads TGTGCCGGGTACCTACTAGCGGGGGGCCAAGAGACCCAGTACTTC. It yields the protein CAGYLLAGGQETQYF.

This chain connects TRBV9 to TRBJ2-2, with 8 bases aligning to TRBD2. After removal of 3 bases from V and 5 bases from J, the junction contained 15 bases not matched to a gene. This CDR3 is 18 amino acids long. Per germline, CDR1 SGDLS and CDR2 YYNGEE. In nucleotides, the CDR3 is TGTGCCAGCAGCGGAGAGGCCCCGGGGGGGCGAAGAACCGGGGAGCTGTTTTTT. Translating gives CASSGEAPGGRRTGELFF. The entire variable domain, with the rest obtained from reference TRBV9 and TRBJ2-2, is as follows: DSGVTQTPKHLITATGQRVTLRCSPRSGDLSVYWYQQSLDQGLQFLIQYYNGEERAKGNILERFSAQQFPDLHSELNLSSLELGDSALYFCASSGEAPGGRRTGELFFGEGSRLTVL.

There are a few counts of this clone. The chain couples TRBV11-2 to TRBJ2-7, with D perhaps TRBD1 (5 bases). V was clipped by 7 bases and J by 0 bases, with 10 bases between them. Germline V CDR1 and CDR2: SGHAT, FQNNGV. The CDR3 length is 13 residues. CDR3: CASTSTVSYEQYF. The DNA for the CDR3 is TGTGCCAGCACCTCGACAGTCTCCTACGAGCAGTACTTC.

In its sample, this clone was seen many times. This chain uses TRBV5-1 with TRBJ1-3, with a weak D call TRBD1 (6 bases). The germline gives CDR1 SGHRS, CDR2 YFSETQ. Trimming removed 4 bases at V and 0 bases at J, with 14 bases between. CDR3 length: 16 residues. DNA for the CDR3: TGCGCCAGCAGCCCCCGACAGGCTTCCTCTGGAAACACCATATATTTT. It encodes CASSPRQASSGNTIYF. Full variable domain (outside the CDR3, taken from reference TRBV5-1 and TRBJ1-3): KAGVTQTPRYLIKTRGQQVTLSCSPISGHRSVSWYQQTPGQGLQFLFEYFSETQRNKGNFPGRFSGRQFSNSRSEMNVSTLELGDSALYLCASSPRQASSGNTIYFGEGSWLTVV.

The V call is TRBV28, the J call TRBJ2-7, with TRBD1 identical over 7 bases. Germline CDR1 and CDR2: MDHEN and SYDVKM. This CDR3 has 13 amino acids. The trim removed 5 bases at V and 4 bases at J, leaving 5 bases unmatched. The CDR3 loop is CASSDRELYEQYF. Here the CDR3 DNA reads TGTGCCAGCAGTGACAGGGAGTTATACGAGCAGTACTTC.

The table lists this clone with many counts. The chain links TRBV11-2 to TRBJ1-1, with D uncertain. The germline gives CDR1 SGHAT, CDR2 FQNNGV. This CDR3 comprises 13 residues. With 4 bases removed from V and 8 bases from J, the gap between germline ends came to 14 bases. The CDR3: CASSSLGKREAFF. The CDR3 DNA follows: TGTGCCAGCAGCTCCCTAGGTAAACGGGAAGCTTTCTTT.

The V gene is TRBV19, the J gene TRBJ2-7; a possible D gene is TRBD1 (5 bases). The CDR3 extends over 12 amino acids. V lost 1 base and J 5 bases, leaving 6 bases between the germline ends. CDR1 and CDR2 from the germline V gene are LNHDA and SQIVND (reference sequence). CDR3 nucleotides: TGTGCCAGTAGTATAGGGGGCGACGAGCAGTACTTC. Protein: CASSIGGDEQYF.

The chain uses TRBV6-1 and TRBJ1-3; TRBD1 might be the D (5 bases). V lost 6 bases to trimming and J lost 4 bases, with 10 bases between them. The CDR3 totals 13 residues. In germline, CDR1 is MNHNS, CDR2 SASEGT. The CDR3 here is CASRRGIGNTIYF. DNA for the CDR3: TGTGCCAGCAGAAGGGGTATCGGAAACACCATATATTTT.

This clone was found a few times. The gene calls are TRBV15 and TRBJ2-3; TRBD2 is a possible D gene (7 bases). Deletions cut 1 base from V and 4 bases from J, with 18 bases between. Per the germline V gene, CDR1 is LNHNV and CDR2 is YYDKDF (reference sequence). The CDR3 contains 17 residues. In nucleotides, the CDR3 is TGTGCCACCAGCAGAGGGGGAGGGGGGGAGGTTTCAGATACGCAGTATTTT. Protein product: CATSRGGGGEVSDTQYF.

J is TRBJ2-7 and V is TRBV9; 8 bases map to TRBD1. Germline V gene lookup returns CDR1 SGDLS and CDR2 YYNGEE. J was trimmed by 3 bases and V by 3 bases; bases with no gene match: 14. CDR3 length equals 17 residues. CDR3 bases: TGTGCCAGCAGCGAGAGGCTGGGACCGGGACAGGACTACGAGCAGTACTTC. Translated: CASSERLGPGQDYEQYF.

Details on this clone: Germline is not matched at one junction end, which may reflect a read error. The chain has TRBV27 and TRBJ2-4, with 9 bases lining up with TRBD2. Germline lookup yields CDR1 MNHEY and CDR2 SMNVEV (reference sequence). The CDR3 extends over 12 amino acids. The CDR3 DNA is TGTGCCAGCAGTCCTTCCGGGACTAGCAGGTTCTTC. It codes for CASSPSGTSRFF.

The genes are TRBV27 and TRBJ1-1; D possibly corresponds to TRBD1 (5 bases). This CDR3 region has 15 residues. Germline assignment: CDR1 MNHEY and CDR2 SMNVEV (reference sequence). The V end was cut by 5 bases, the J end by 0 bases, with 13 bases between. The CDR3 protein is CASSLGVGMNTEAFF. The CDR3 coding sequence is TGTGCCAGCAGTCTAGGGGTGGGGATGAACACTGAAGCTTTCTTT.

The V call is TRBV6-1, the J call TRBJ2-7; 7 bases align to TRBD1. Per germline, CDR1 MNHNS and CDR2 SASEGT. This CDR3 is 14 amino acids long. V trimming: 6 bases; J trimming: 6 bases; junction bases outside the gene matches: 11. CDR3 DNA sequence: TGTGCCAGCAGCGACGACAGGGTCCCCCGCGAGCAGTACTTC. Encoded protein: CASSDDRVPREQYF.